These 7 T cell receptor beta chains originate from one sample sequenced in a study of technical replicates of blood from several donors. Clones were sequenced by immunoSEQ multiplex PCR, and TCRdb holds only the in-frame ones, with some missing. The table shows about 100,000 clones, with over 90% occurring only once. The specimen sequenced was T cells isolated from PBMCs. These receptors all come from a human donor in good health.

Points on this clone: The identical CDR3 is also encoded by other nucleotide sequences in the sample. This chain joins TRBV9 and TRBJ1-1; D is undetermined. The V gene lost 2 bases and the J gene lost 1 base, with 6 bases spanning the gap. CDR1 and CDR2 (germline): SGDLS, YYNGEE. The CDR3 covers 13 residues. CDR3 sequence reads: CASSVTGNTEAFF. As DNA, the CDR3 is TGTGCCAGCAGCGTGACTGGGAACACTGAAGCTTTCTTT.

The CDR3, as DNA: TGCAGCGTTGCGGGGTGGCACTATGGCTACACCTTC. It translates to CSVAGWHYGYTF. The chain has TRBV29-1 and TRBJ1-2; D not certain. The germline V gene encodes CDR1 SQVTM and CDR2 ANQGSEA. With 4 bases removed from V and 3 bases from J, the gap between germline ends came to 9 bases. This CDR3 contains 12 residues.

The chain employs TRBV7-8 and TRBJ1-5; unclear D gene. Looked up from germline, CDR1 is SGHVS and CDR2 is FQNEAQ. Trimming removed 4 bases from V and 4 bases from J, with 8 bases in between. The CDR3 totals 13 residues. CDR3 coding DNA: TGTGCCAGCAGCTCTTACACAAATCAGCCCCAGCATTTT. Translation gives CASSSYTNQPQHF.

This chain links TRBV27 with TRBJ2-3, with 9 bases aligning to TRBD1. V lost 6 bases, J lost 5 bases, and 6 bases stayed unmatched. Germline V gives CDR1 MNHEY, CDR2 SMNVEV (reference sequence). The CDR3 spans 14 residues. The CDR3 coding sequence is TGTGCCAGCAGGATACAGGGGGCCGGAGATACGCAGTATTTT. It yields the protein CASRIQGAGDTQYF.

The genes are TRBV19 and TRBJ1-3; 9 bases align to TRBD1. The CDR3 is 15 residues long. Germline V gene data show CDR1 as LNHDA and CDR2 as SQIVND (reference sequence). The V segment lost 1 base and the J segment 8 bases; nucleotides outside the gene matches: 6. The CDR3 sequence: CASSIGGTGLDTIYF. The CDR3 region has the DNA TGTGCCAGTAGTATAGGCGGGACAGGGCTCGACACCATATATTTT. Full variable domain (missing parts from reference TRBV19 and TRBJ1-3): DGGITQSPKYLFRKEGQNVTLSCEQNLNHDAMYWYRQDPGQGLRLIYYSQIVNDFQKGDIAEGYSVSREKKESFPLTVTSAQKNPTAFYLCASSIGGTGLDTIYFGEGSWLTVV.

CDR3 loop: CASTLTGTGFNSEQYF. The CDR3 DNA sequence: TGTGCCAGCACCCTAACCGGGACAGGGTTCAATAGCGAGCAGTACTTC. The chain combines TRBV28 with TRBJ2-7; 9 nucleotides match TRBD1. Trimming removed 7 bases from V and 6 bases from J; junction bases left unmatched: 16. The CDR3 sequence is 16 residues long. Germline CDR1 MDHEN, CDR2 SYDVKM.

The J gene is TRBJ2-7, the V gene TRBV6-1, with 8 bases that match TRBD2. V lost 6 bases, J lost 3 bases, and 7 bases stayed unmatched. The CDR3 totals 14 residues. The germline V gene encodes CDR1 MNHNS and CDR2 SASEGT. The CDR3 region is CASSPRLASYEQYF. The CDR3 bases are TGTGCCAGCAGCCCAAGACTAGCGAGCTACGAGCAGTACTTC.